This T cell receptor beta chain stems from a study of blood T cell repertoires in COVID-19. Study at large: T cells, B-cell-depleted T cells, or PBMCs provided the cDNA or gDNA that served as material.

Trimming took 5 bases from V and 8 from J; bases not matched to a gene: 8. The CDR3 extends over 14 amino acids. Germline V gene sequence: CDR1 SGHNT, CDR2 YENEEA. Sequencing was performed with immunoSEQ multiplex PCR; in TCRdb, only in-frame clones are kept and a portion is missing. This table holds some 150,000 clones, roughly 90% found once. The V gene is TRBV11-3, the J gene TRBJ2-1, with 8 bases matching TRBD1. The receptor was isolated from a man aged 55 to 70 with acute or convalescent COVID-19. The material sequenced was peripheral blood. This chain's CDR3 is CASSPRTGIDEQFF. Here the CDR3 DNA reads TGTGCCAGCAGCCCCAGGACAGGGATCGATGAGCAGTTCTTC.